The 31 T cell receptor beta chains reported below all come from one sample, sequenced in a study of T cell responses to AZD1222 COVID-19 vaccine. Profiling relied on immunoSEQ multiplex PCR, and the TCRdb table lists in-frame clones only, not all of them. The sample has approximately 100,000 clones, 70% to 90% seen once. Here the sequenced sample was peripheral blood, taken on day 0 of AZD1222 vaccination. The receptors were sampled from an adult in good health.

The chain employs TRBV4-1 and TRBJ2-7, with D perhaps TRBD1 or TRBD2 (5 bases each). Germline CDR1 and CDR2: MGHRA and YSYEKL. The V end was cut by 3 bases, the J end by 2 bases, with 14 bases between. The CDR3 totals 15 residues. Here the CDR3 reads CASSHPGTRAYEQYF. The CDR3 region has the DNA TGCGCCAGCAGCCACCCCGGGACGCGAGCCTACGAGCAGTACTTC.

The J gene is TRBJ2-2, the V gene TRBV18; possibly TRBD2 for D (5 bases). The CDR3 has 13 residues. The germline V gene has CDR1 KGHSH and CDR2 LQKENI. Trimming pared 4 bases from V and 7 bases from J, leaving 10 bases between. In DNA form, the CDR3 reads TGTGCCAGCTCACTATCGGGGTACGGGGAGCTGTTTTTT. This gives the protein CASSLSGYGELFF.

This chain's CDR3 is CASSESSRGVQSPLHF. The CDR3 DNA sequence: TGTGCCAGCAGTGAAAGCTCGCGAGGGGTCCAGTCACCCCTCCACTTT. This rearrangement joins TRBV6-1 to TRBJ1-6; a weak D match, TRBD1 (5 bases). Trimming shortened V by 2 bases and J by 10 bases, and 18 bases separated the two germline ends. CDR3 length equals 16 residues. The germline V gene has CDR1 MNHNS and CDR2 SASEGT.

The chain has TRBV5-1 and TRBJ1-4, with D perhaps TRBD1 (6 bases). The CDR3 length is 15 residues. Germline V lookup: CDR1 SGHRS, CDR2 YFSETQ. Trimming left V 4 bases short and J 4 bases short, with 14 bases between. This chain's CDR3 is CASSRNREGNEKLFF. The DNA of the CDR3 is TGCGCCAGCAGCCGGAACAGGGAAGGTAATGAAAAACTGTTTTTT.

The gene calls are TRBV5-1 and TRBJ1-2; D not resolved. The V end was cut by 0 bases, the J end by 2 bases, with 8 bases between. CDR1 and CDR2 (germline): SGHRS, YFSETQ. The CDR3 contains 14 residues. CDR3 loop: CASSLGGGNYGYTF. CDR3 bases: TGCGCCAGCAGCTTGGGTGGCGGGAACTATGGCTACACCTTC.

This sequence joins TRBV7-9 and TRBJ2-1; TRBD2 matches at 7 bases. This CDR3 spans 19 amino acids. From germline, CDR1 is SEHNR and CDR2 FQNEAQ (reference sequence). V was clipped by 0 bases and J by 4 bases; unmatched bases: 15. The CDR3 region is CASSLAKGAGLLLYNEQFF. The DNA of the CDR3 is TGTGCCAGCAGCTTAGCAAAGGGAGCGGGACTTCTCCTTTACAATGAGCAGTTCTTC.

The chain recombines TRBV2 with TRBJ2-7; D might be TRBD1 or TRBD2, each matching 5 bases. The CDR3 loop spans 14 amino acids. Germline V gives CDR1 SNHLY, CDR2 FYNNEI. Trimming took off 3 bases at V and 2 bases at J, with 11 bases between the two ends. The CDR3, as DNA: TGTGCCAGCAGTGAGGGGACGGAAGCCTACGAGCAGTACTTC. It translates to CASSEGTEAYEQYF.

CDR3 in DNA: TGTGCCAGCAGTCCCGGGACCGACTCCTACGAGCAGTACTTC. Translated, it gives CASSPGTDSYEQYF. This chain links TRBV28 with TRBJ2-7; D possibly uses TRBD1 or TRBD2 (5 bases each). Germline lookup yields CDR1 MDHEN and CDR2 SYDVKM. Deletions cut 5 bases from V and 0 bases from J, with 11 bases between. The CDR3 is made up of 14 amino acids.

This rearrangement joins TRBV7-8 to TRBJ1-1; D possibly corresponds to TRBD1 (5 bases). The CDR3 is 15 amino acids. The V end lost 2 bases, the J end lost 6 bases, and 16 bases lay between the germline ends. The germline V gene encodes CDR1 SGHVS and CDR2 FQNEAQ. The CDR3 nucleotides read TGTGCCAGCAGCTTAATCCACGGGGGGGTGGCTGAAGCTTTCTTT. Residues: CASSLIHGGVAEAFF.

The rearrangement joins TRBV5-1 to TRBJ2-5; D remains ambiguous. V dropped 5 bases and J dropped 1 base, with 18 bases sitting between them. This CDR3 is built from 16 residues. CDR1 and CDR2 from the germline V gene are SGHRS and YFSETQ. CDR3 sequence: CASSHRVIASQETQYF. CDR3 DNA sequence: TGCGCCAGCAGTCATAGGGTGATAGCTTCCCAAGAGACCCAGTACTTC.

The chain uses TRBV29-1 and TRBJ2-7; 7 bases map to TRBD1. Germline CDR1 and CDR2: SQVTM and ANQGSEA. With 3 bases clipped from V and 3 bases from J, the junction kept 11 bases outside the gene matches. The CDR3 loop spans 15 amino acids. CDR3 region: CSVDTGDSENYEQYF. The CDR3 DNA reads as TGCAGCGTTGATACAGGGGATTCGGAGAACTACGAGCAGTACTTC.

The chain recombines TRBV19 with TRBJ1-1; D uncertain. V was pared by 3 bases and J by 1 base, with 6 bases between. The germline CDR1 and CDR2 sequences are LNHDA and SQIVND (reference sequence). This CDR3 comprises 13 residues. CDR3 sequence reads: CASSISGNTEAFF. The CDR3 nucleotides are TGTGCCAGTAGTATTTCGGGGAACACTGAAGCTTTCTTT.

The chain combines TRBV4-1 with TRBJ1-1; possible D gene TRBD1, 5 bases. Germline CDR1 and CDR2: MGHRA and YSYEKL. Trimming took 1 base from V and 4 from J, leaving 19 bases between them. CDR3 length: 17 amino acids. CDR3 in DNA: TGCGCCAGCAGCCAAGCCCCGCCGGGGGGTGGGGGCACTGAAGCTTTCTTT. The encoded protein is CASSQAPPGGGGTEAFF.

This chain joins TRBV7-2 and TRBJ1-6; a possible D gene is TRBD1 (5 bases). The V gene's germline CDR1 is SGHTA and CDR2 FQGNSA. The CDR3 runs to 18 residues. Trimming removed 5 bases from V and 9 bases from J, with 26 bases in between. The CDR3 loop is CASSPRRVGPTFGSPLHF. CDR3 DNA sequence: TGTGCCAGCAGCCCACGTCGGGTGGGGCCTACGTTTGGTTCACCCCTCCACTTT.

The chain links TRBV5-1 to TRBJ2-7, with D possibly TRBD1 on 6 matching bases. Germline V gene data show CDR1 as SGHRS and CDR2 as YFSETQ. CDR3 length: 14 amino acids. Trimming stripped 5 bases from V and 2 bases from J, with 14 bases between. This CDR3 reads CASRRWDNPYEQYF. CDR3 sequence (DNA): TGCGCCAGCAGACGATGGGACAACCCCTACGAGCAGTACTTC.

The chain is built from TRBV6-5 and TRBJ1-2, with 7 bases aligning to TRBD1. J was trimmed by 4 bases and V by 8 bases; bases with no gene match: 10. CDR3 length equals 14 residues. Germline CDR1 MNHEY, CDR2 SVGAGI. CDR3 coding DNA: TGTGCCAGCCCAGGGGGGGGCGAGGCCTATGGCTACACCTTC. It encodes CASPGGGEAYGYTF.

The chain links TRBV27 to TRBJ2-3; 7 bases agree with TRBD2. The CDR3 extends over 15 amino acids. V was pared by 2 bases and J by 2 bases, with 4 bases of the junction left unmatched. In germline, CDR1 is MNHEY, CDR2 SMNVEV (reference sequence). The DNA of the CDR3 is TGTGCCAGCAGTTTAGGGGGAGGGGTCACAGATACGCAGTATTTT. Protein: CASSLGGGVTDTQYF.

V usage is TRBV7-2 and J usage is TRBJ1-6, with unresolved D. Germline CDR1 and CDR2: SGHTA and FQGNSA. Trimming took off 2 bases at V and 8 bases at J, with 7 bases between the two ends. The CDR3 length is 13 residues. The CDR3 DNA follows: TGTGCCAGCAGCTTACCACCGTATTCACCCCTCCACTTT. Translation: CASSLPPYSPLHF.

The V and J genes are TRBV6-5 and TRBJ2-2; D gene ambiguous. V shed 7 bases and J shed 4 bases, with 16 bases lying between them. The CDR3 totals 15 residues. Germline CDR1 MNHEY, CDR2 SVGAGI. The DNA of the CDR3 is TGTGCCAGCAAAAATCAGGCAGGAGTCACCGGGGAGCTGTTTTTT. This codes for CASKNQAGVTGELFF.

This chain uses TRBV10-3 with TRBJ1-5, with 9 bases fitting TRBD1. The V and J ends lost 4 bases and 5 bases, in that order; junction bases with no gene match: 6. Germline lookup yields CDR1 ENHRY and CDR2 SYGVKD. CDR3 length: 15 residues. The CDR3 DNA sequence: TGTGCCATCAGTGCTGGACAGGGGAGGGATCAGCCCCAGCATTTT. Translated, it gives CAISAGQGRDQPQHF.

J is TRBJ1-1 and V is TRBV5-1; no definite D call. CDR1 SGHRS and CDR2 YFSETQ come from the germline V gene. The V and J ends lost 0 bases and 0 bases respectively, with 6 bases between them. The CDR3 consists of 14 residues. CDR3 protein: CASSLGQVNTEAFF. The CDR3 bases are TGCGCCAGCAGCTTGGGGCAGGTGAACACTGAAGCTTTCTTT.

V is TRBV7-8 and J is TRBJ1-5, with D possibly TRBD1 on 6 matching bases. Trimming stripped 4 bases from V and 4 bases from J, with 14 bases between. The CDR3 is 15 amino acids. Germline V gene lookup returns CDR1 SGHVS and CDR2 FQNEAQ. CDR3 loop: CASSWGRGRNQPQHF. The CDR3 DNA reads TGTGCCAGCAGCTGGGGCAGGGGTAGGAATCAGCCCCAGCATTTT.

This clone was seen a handful of times. The chain is built from TRBV5-4 and TRBJ2-7, with D possibly TRBD2 on 5 matching bases. Germline V gene lookup returns CDR1 SGHNT and CDR2 YYREEE (reference sequence). This CDR3 comprises 12 residues. The germline V and J ends were trimmed by 1 base and 7 bases, with 9 bases remaining between them. The CDR3 coding sequence is TGTGCCAGCAGCTTGCTAGCCGGGGAGCAGTACGTC. Amino acids: CASSLLAGEQYV.

The rearrangement joins TRBV18 to TRBJ1-1; D gene unclear. Germline values: CDR1 KGHSH, CDR2 LQKENI. Trimming took off 3 bases at V and 0 bases at J, with 11 bases between the two ends. This CDR3 region has 15 residues. The CDR3 DNA is TGTGCCAGCTCACCCGGGAGGCCTATGAACACTGAAGCTTTCTTT. Translation gives CASSPGRPMNTEAFF.

J is TRBJ1-1 and V is TRBV7-6; D uncertain. The germline V gene has CDR1 SGHVS and CDR2 FNYEAQ. Trimming removed 1 base at V and 5 bases at J, with 2 bases between. CDR3 length: 11 amino acids. CDR3 nucleotide sequence: TGTGCCAGCAGCTTAGTAACTGAAGCTTTCTTT. Translated: CASSLVTEAFF.

This sequence joins TRBV7-2 and TRBJ2-3; 9 bases are a match to TRBD1. CDR3 length: 16 residues. Unmatched junction bases numbered 10, after V lost 5 bases and J lost 4 bases. Per the germline V gene, CDR1 is SGHTA and CDR2 is FQGNSA. The CDR3 reads CASSLRGTGLPDTQYF. The DNA for the CDR3 is TGTGCCAGCAGCCTTCGCGGGACAGGGCTACCAGATACGCAGTATTTT. The complete variable domain, with remaining parts taken from reference TRBV7-2 and TRBJ2-3, reads GAGVSQSPSNKVTEKGKDVELRCDPISGHTALYWYRQSLGQGLEFLIYFQGNSAPDKSGLPSDRFSAERTGGSVSTLTIQRTQQEDSAVYLCASSLRGTGLPDTQYFGPGTRLTVL.

A few counts support this clone. V and J are TRBV6-5 and TRBJ1-1; no firm D call. Trimming removed 6 bases at V and 11 bases at J, with 13 bases between. CDR1 and CDR2 from the germline V gene are MNHEY and SVGAGI. This CDR3 has 11 residues. The CDR3 region is CASSLFPTAFF. The DNA of the CDR3 is TGTGCCAGCAGCCTCTTTCCAACGGCTTTCTTT.

V usage is TRBV27 and J usage is TRBJ2-1; 8 bases are a match to TRBD2. Germline loops: CDR1 MNHEY, CDR2 SMNVEV (reference sequence). There are 15 residues in the CDR3. The V segment lost 7 bases and the J segment 5 bases; nucleotides outside the gene matches: 10. CDR3 sequence reads: CASTKLAEADNEQFF. CDR3 coding DNA: TGTGCCAGCACTAAACTAGCGGAGGCCGACAATGAGCAGTTCTTC.

V usage is TRBV5-8 and J usage is TRBJ1-5; 7 nucleotides agree with TRBD1. The CDR3 spans 15 residues. CDR1 and CDR2 from the germline V gene are SGHTS and YDEGEE. Germline trimming cut 1 base from V and 4 bases from J; bases unmatched to any gene: 5. CDR3 protein: CASSLTGVKNQPQHF. The CDR3 DNA reads as TGTGCCAGCAGCTTGACAGGGGTAAAGAATCAGCCCCAGCATTTT. The whole variable domain, remainder taken from reference TRBV5-8 and TRBJ1-5, is EAGVTQSPTHLIKTRGQQATLRCSPISGHTSVYWYQQALGLGLQFLLWYDEGEERNRGNFPPRFSGRQFPNYSSELNVNALELEDSALYLCASSLTGVKNQPQHFGDGTRLSIL.

The chain carries TRBV28 and TRBJ1-2; D is unclear. V lost 2 bases, J lost 4 bases, and 8 bases lay in between. Germline CDR1 MDHEN, CDR2 SYDVKM. CDR3 size: 13 residues. The CDR3 region is CASSLADFYGYTF. The CDR3 DNA reads as TGTGCCAGCAGTTTAGCAGACTTCTATGGCTACACCTTC.

The genes are TRBV28 and TRBJ2-1; D unresolved. The germline gives CDR1 MDHEN, CDR2 SYDVKM. Trimming stripped 3 bases from V and 6 bases from J, with 3 bases between. The CDR3 runs 11 residues. The CDR3 loop is CASSLFNEQFF. The CDR3 nucleotides read TGTGCCAGCAGTTTGTTCAATGAGCAGTTCTTC.